The 5 T cell receptor beta chains below come from one sample, sequenced in a study of T cell responses to AZD1222 COVID-19 vaccine. Profiled with immunoSEQ multiplex PCR; TCRdb holds only in-frame clones, not every one. The sample lists around 140,000 clones; 93% were seen once. The sequenced sample was peripheral blood, obtained on day 0 of AZD1222 vaccination. All receptors derive from an adult in good health.

The chain employs TRBV10-3 and TRBJ1-2; TRBD1 aligns across 7 bases. The CDR3 length is 13 residues. The junction had 6 bases not matched to a gene; V was cut back by 4 bases and J by 7 bases. Germline CDR1 and CDR2: ENHRY and SYGVKD. The CDR3 DNA sequence: TGTGCCATCAGTGGACAGGGTACGGGTGGCTACACCTTC. It specifies CAISGQGTGGYTF.

This chain connects TRBV4-2 to TRBJ2-5; 8 nucleotides line up with TRBD2. V was clipped by 1 base and J by 3 bases; unmatched bases: 7. Looked up from germline, CDR1 is LGHNA and CDR2 is YNFKEQ. The length of the CDR3 is 16 residues. The CDR3 region is CASSQVGSGDEETQYF. Written as DNA, the CDR3 is TGTGCCAGCAGCCAAGTAGGTAGCGGGGACGAAGAGACCCAGTACTTC.

The chain couples TRBV11-3 to TRBJ1-2; 9 nucleotides align to TRBD1. CDR3 length equals 14 residues. CDR1 SGHNT and CDR2 YENEEA come from the germline V gene. V shed 5 bases, J shed 3 bases, and the junction held 4 bases outside the gene matches. CDR3 sequence reads: CASSGTGLDYGYTF. In nucleotides, the CDR3 is TGTGCCAGCAGCGGGACAGGGCTCGACTATGGCTACACCTTC.

This chain uses TRBV6-5 with TRBJ1-1; D not resolved. Trimming pared 2 bases from V and 2 bases from J, leaving 6 bases between. The germline CDR1 and CDR2 sequences are MNHEY and SVGAGI. The CDR3 consists of 13 residues. CDR3 amino acids: CASSYQSNTEAFF. In DNA, the CDR3 is TGTGCCAGCAGTTACCAAAGTAACACTGAAGCTTTCTTT.

The chain couples TRBV19 to TRBJ1-5; 9 bases align to TRBD1. The CDR3 is 15 amino acids. Germline V gives CDR1 LNHDA, CDR2 SQIVND (reference sequence). V lost 2 bases, J lost 3 bases, and 2 bases stayed unmatched. Here the CDR3 DNA reads TGTGCCAGTAGTATAAACAGGGGGCACAATCAGCCCCAGCATTTT. Amino acid sequence: CASSINRGHNQPQHF.